The entry that follows covers one T cell receptor beta chain sequence. The sample belongs to a study of CXCR3-negative and CXCR3-positive naive CD8 T cells. CDR3 length equals 17 residues. Germline V gene data show CDR1 as SGHRS and CDR2 as YFSETQ. The libraries of TRB cDNA were prepared using 5' RACE with UMI labels. TCRdb re-called the 5' RACE reads and catalogs CDR3 proteins one per entry, DNA excluded. The listing records 90,000 to 95,000 distinct CDR3 sequences. The clonotype comes from a human donor in good health. Some clones in this sample may be carry-over from other donors' samples. V usage is TRBV5-1 and J usage is TRBJ2-3; there is no DNA to check the TCRdb D call of TRBD2. The sequenced material came from naive CXCR3- CD8+ T cells from blood. Subset denoted: CD45RO-CCR7+CD27+CD95- naive CD8+ T cells lacking CXCR3 (TNR3-). CDR3 sequence: CASSKVAGGPPTDTQYF.